Below, 5 T cell receptor beta chains from the same sample are listed, as sequenced in a study of cytotoxic CD8 clonotypes in ibrutinib-treated CLL. Assay used: immunoSEQ multiplex PCR; TCRdb lists only in-frame clones, some missing. This table holds about 160,000 clones, roughly 88% found once. Material: PBMCs, obtained at disease progression, from a patient treated with ibrutinib. The receptors stem from a human donor with chronic lymphocytic leukemia.

This chain uses TRBV19 with TRBJ2-7, with 8 bases matching TRBD2. The junction had 14 bases not matched to a gene; V was cut back by 4 bases and J by 3 bases. The CDR3 extends over 17 amino acids. Germline CDR1 and CDR2: LNHDA and SQIVND (reference sequence). The CDR3 bases are TGTGCCAGTAGTACAACAGCGACTAGCGAGTTTATCTACGAGCAGTACTTC. It yields the protein CASSTTATSEFIYEQYF. The full variable domain, in which reference TRBV19 and TRBJ2-7 provide the parts outside the CDR3, is DGGITQSPKYLFRKEGQNVTLSCEQNLNHDAMYWYRQDPGQGLRLIYYSQIVNDFQKGDIAEGYSVSREKKESFPLTVTSAQKNPTAFYLCASSTTATSEFIYEQYFGPGTRLTVT.

V and J are TRBV4-1 and TRBJ2-7; no clear D gene. CDR3 length equals 18 residues. V was clipped by 1 base and J by 4 bases, with 23 bases between them. Per germline, CDR1 MGHRA and CDR2 YSYEKL. The DNA of the CDR3 is TGCGCCAGCAGCCAAGCATACTTGGAATTTGCGATTCGGTACGAGCAGTACTTC. This translates into CASSQAYLEFAIRYEQYF.

V usage is TRBV7-2 and J usage is TRBJ2-1; TRBD2 aligns across 10 bases. CDR3 size: 15 residues. The junction had 7 bases not matched to a gene; V was cut back by 5 bases and J by 6 bases. CDR1 and CDR2 from the germline V gene are SGHTA and FQGNSA. CDR3 in amino acids: CASSLGTSVFNEQFF. Written as DNA, the CDR3 is TGTGCCAGCAGCCTCGGGACTAGCGTATTCAATGAGCAGTTCTTC.

This clone was recorded only once. The chain recombines TRBV2 with TRBJ2-7; D unclear. CDR3 length: 13 amino acids. The germline V and J ends were trimmed by 4 bases and 3 bases, with 10 bases remaining between them. Per germline, CDR1 SNHLY and CDR2 FYNNEI. CDR3 in amino acids: CASSGTSDYEQYF. DNA for the CDR3: TGTGCCAGCAGTGGGACCTCTGACTACGAGCAGTACTTC.

Concerning this clone itself: The same CDR3 also results from other DNA sequences found in this sample. The chain carries TRBV15 and TRBJ1-1; D is undetermined. The CDR3 is made up of 13 amino acids. Trimming left V 0 bases short and J 2 bases short, with 4 bases between. Germline loops: CDR1 LNHNV, CDR2 YYDKDF (reference sequence). The CDR3 reads CATSRDSNTEAFF. In DNA, the CDR3 is TGTGCCACCAGCAGAGATTCAAACACTGAAGCTTTCTTT. Combining the CDR3 with reference TRBV15 and TRBJ1-1 gives the whole variable domain DAMVIQNPRYQVTQFGKPVTLSCSQTLNHNVMYWYQQKSSQAPKLLFHYYDKDFNNEADTPDNFQSRRPNTSFCFLDIRSPGLGDTAMYLCATSRDSNTEAFFGQGTRLTVV.